This T cell receptor beta chain was profiled in a study of T cell changes during pregnancy in multiple sclerosis. The method was immunoSEQ multiplex PCR; TCRdb's version includes in-frame clones alone and lacks a portion of them. The sample includes more than 55,000 clones, about nine tenths of them seen just once. Germline V gives CDR1 SGHRS, CDR2 YFSETQ. J gave up 4 bases and V 5 bases, and 9 bases lay outside the gene matches. The CDR3 runs 15 residues. The V and J genes are TRBV5-1 and TRBJ2-7; 10 bases line up with TRBD1. The TCR comes from a female donor with multiple sclerosis, enrolled in a pregnancy study. The sample was peripheral blood, taken in the second trimester of pregnancy. CDR3 nucleotide sequence: TGCGCCAGCAGTCCGGGACAGGGGCTATTATACGAGCAGTACTTC. Amino acid sequence: CASSPGQGLLYEQYF.